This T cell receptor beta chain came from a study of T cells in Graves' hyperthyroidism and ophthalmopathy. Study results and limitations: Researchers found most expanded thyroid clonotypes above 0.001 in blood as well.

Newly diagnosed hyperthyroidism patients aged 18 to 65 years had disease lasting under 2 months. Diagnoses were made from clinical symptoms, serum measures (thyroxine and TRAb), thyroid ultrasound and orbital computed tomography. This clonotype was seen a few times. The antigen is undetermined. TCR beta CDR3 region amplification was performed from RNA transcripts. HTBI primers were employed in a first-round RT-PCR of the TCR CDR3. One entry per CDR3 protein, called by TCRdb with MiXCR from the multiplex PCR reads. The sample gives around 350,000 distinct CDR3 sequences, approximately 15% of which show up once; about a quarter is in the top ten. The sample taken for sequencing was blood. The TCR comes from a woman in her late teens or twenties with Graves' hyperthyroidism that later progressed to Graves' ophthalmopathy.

The CDR3 sequence: CASSPGSRNEKLFF. CDR3 DNA: TGCGCCAGCAGCCCCGGGAGTCGTAATGAAAAACTGTTTTTT. V gene TRBV4-3 combines with J gene TRBJ1-4; D is undetermined. V lost 4 bases, J lost 4 bases, and 10 bases lay in between. Per germline, CDR1 LGHNA and CDR2 YSLEER. The CDR3 is made up of 14 amino acids.